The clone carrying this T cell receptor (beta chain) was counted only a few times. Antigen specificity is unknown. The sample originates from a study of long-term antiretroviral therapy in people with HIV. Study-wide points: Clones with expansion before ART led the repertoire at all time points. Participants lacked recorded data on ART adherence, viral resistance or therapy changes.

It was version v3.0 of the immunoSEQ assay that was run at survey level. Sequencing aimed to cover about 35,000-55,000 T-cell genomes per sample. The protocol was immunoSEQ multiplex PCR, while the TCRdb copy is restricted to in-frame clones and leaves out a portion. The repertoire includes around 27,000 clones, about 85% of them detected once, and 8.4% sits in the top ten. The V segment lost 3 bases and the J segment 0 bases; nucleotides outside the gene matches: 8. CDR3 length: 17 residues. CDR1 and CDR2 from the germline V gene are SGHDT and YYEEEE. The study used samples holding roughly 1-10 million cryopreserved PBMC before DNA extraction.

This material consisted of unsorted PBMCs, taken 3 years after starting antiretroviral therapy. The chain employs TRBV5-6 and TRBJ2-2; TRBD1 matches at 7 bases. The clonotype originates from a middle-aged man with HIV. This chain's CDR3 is CASSSLRQGSNTGELFF. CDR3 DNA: TGTGCCAGCAGCTCCCTCCGACAGGGTTCGAACACCGGGGAGCTGTTTTTT. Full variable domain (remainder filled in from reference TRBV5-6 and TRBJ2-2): DAGVTQSPTHLIKTRGQQVTLRCSPKSGHDTVSWYQQALGQGPQFIFQYYEEEERQRGNFPDRFSGHQFPNYSSELNVNALLLGDSALYLCASSSLRQGSNTGELFFGEGSRLTVL.